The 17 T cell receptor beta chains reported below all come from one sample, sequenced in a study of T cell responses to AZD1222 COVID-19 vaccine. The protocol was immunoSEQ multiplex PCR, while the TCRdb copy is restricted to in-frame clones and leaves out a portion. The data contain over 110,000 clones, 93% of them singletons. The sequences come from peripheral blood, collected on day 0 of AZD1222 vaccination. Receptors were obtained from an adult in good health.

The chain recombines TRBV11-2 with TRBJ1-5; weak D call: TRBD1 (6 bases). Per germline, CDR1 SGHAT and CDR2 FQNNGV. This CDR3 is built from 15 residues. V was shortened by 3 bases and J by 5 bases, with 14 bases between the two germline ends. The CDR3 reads CASSLQGGKDQPQHF. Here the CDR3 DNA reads TGTGCCAGCAGCTTGCAAGGGGGAAAGGATCAGCCCCAGCATTTT.

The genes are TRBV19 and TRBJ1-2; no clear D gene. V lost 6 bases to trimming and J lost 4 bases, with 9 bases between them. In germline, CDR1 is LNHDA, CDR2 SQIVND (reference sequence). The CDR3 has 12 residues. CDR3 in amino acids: CASSGNGYGYTF. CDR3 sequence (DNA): TGTGCCAGTAGCGGGAACGGCTATGGCTACACCTTC.

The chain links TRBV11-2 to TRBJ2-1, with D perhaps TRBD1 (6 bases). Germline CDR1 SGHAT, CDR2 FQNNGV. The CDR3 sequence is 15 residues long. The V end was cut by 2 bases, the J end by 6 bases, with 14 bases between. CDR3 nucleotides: TGTGCCAGCAGCTTAAGGCAGGGGCTCACCAATGAGCAGTTCTTC. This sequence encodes CASSLRQGLTNEQFF.

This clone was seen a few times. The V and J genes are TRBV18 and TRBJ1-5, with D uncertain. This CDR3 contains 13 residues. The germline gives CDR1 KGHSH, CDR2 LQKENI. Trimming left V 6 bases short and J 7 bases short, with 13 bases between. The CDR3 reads CASSPTPDQPQHF. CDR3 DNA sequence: TGTGCCAGCTCTCCGACACCCGACCAGCCCCAGCATTTT.

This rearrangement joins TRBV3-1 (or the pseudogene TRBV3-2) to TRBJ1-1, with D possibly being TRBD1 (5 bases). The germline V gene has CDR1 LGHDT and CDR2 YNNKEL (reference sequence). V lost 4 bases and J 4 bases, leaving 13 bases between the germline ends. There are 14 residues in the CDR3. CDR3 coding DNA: TGTGCCAGCAGCCGAAAAAAGGGGAGCACTGAAGCTTTCTTT. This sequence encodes CASSRKKGSTEAFF.

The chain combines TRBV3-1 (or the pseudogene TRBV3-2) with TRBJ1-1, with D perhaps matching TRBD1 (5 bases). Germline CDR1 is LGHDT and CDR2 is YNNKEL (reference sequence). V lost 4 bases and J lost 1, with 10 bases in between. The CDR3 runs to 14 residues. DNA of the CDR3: TGTGCCAGCAGCCGTGGGCAGGGGAACACTGAAGCTTTCTTT. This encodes CASSRGQGNTEAFF.

The CDR3 coding sequence is TGTGCCAGTAGCCCTAACCTCCTTAGCGGTTACAATGAGCAGTTCTTC. Protein sequence: CASSPNLLSGYNEQFF. The rearrangement links TRBV19 to TRBJ2-1; TRBD2 might be the D (6 bases). CDR3 length: 16 amino acids. Germline assignment: CDR1 LNHDA and CDR2 SQIVND (reference sequence). With 6 bases removed from V and 4 bases from J, the gap between germline ends came to 19 bases.

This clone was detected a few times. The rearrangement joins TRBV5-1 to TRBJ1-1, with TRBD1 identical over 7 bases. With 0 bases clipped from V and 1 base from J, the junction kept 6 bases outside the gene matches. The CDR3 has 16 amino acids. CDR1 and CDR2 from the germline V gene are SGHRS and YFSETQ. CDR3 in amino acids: CASSLVFAGGNTEAFF. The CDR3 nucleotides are TGCGCCAGCAGCTTGGTTTTTGCAGGGGGGAACACTGAAGCTTTCTTT.

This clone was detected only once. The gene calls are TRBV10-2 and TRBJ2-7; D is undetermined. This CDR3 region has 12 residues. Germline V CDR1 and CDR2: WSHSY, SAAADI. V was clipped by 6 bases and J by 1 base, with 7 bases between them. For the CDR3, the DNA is TGCGCCAGCAGCATGGTTTCCTACGAGCAGTACTTC. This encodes CASSMVSYEQYF.

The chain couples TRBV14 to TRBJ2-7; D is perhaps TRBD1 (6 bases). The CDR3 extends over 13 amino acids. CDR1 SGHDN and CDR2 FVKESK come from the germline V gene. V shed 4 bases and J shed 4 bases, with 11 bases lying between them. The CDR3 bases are TGTGCCAGCAGCCCATCGAGGGGGTACGAGCAGTACTTC. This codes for CASSPSRGYEQYF. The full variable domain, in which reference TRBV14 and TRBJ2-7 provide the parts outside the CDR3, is EAGVTQFPSHSVIEKGQTVTLRCDPISGHDNLYWYRRVMGKEIKFLLHFVKESKQDESGMPNNRFLAERTGGTYSTLKVQPAELEDSGVYFCASSPSRGYEQYFGPGTRLTVT.

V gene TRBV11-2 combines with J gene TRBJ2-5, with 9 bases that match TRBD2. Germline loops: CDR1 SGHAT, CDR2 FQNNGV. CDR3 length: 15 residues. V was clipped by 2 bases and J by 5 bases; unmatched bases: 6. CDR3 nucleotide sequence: TGTGCCAGCAGCTTAAATAGCGGGAGTGGGGAGACCCAGTACTTC. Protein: CASSLNSGSGETQYF.

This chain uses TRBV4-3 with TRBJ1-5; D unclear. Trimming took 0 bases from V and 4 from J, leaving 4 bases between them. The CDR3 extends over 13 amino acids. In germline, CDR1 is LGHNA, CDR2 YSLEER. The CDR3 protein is CASSQDRNQPQHF. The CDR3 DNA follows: TGCGCCAGCAGCCAAGACCGAAATCAGCCCCAGCATTTT.

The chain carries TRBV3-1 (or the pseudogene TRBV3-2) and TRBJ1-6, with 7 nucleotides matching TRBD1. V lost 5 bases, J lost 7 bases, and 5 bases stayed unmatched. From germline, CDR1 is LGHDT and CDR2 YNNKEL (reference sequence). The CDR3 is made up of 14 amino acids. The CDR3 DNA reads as TGTGCCAGCAGCAGACAGGGACAGAATTCACCCCTCCACTTT. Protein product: CASSRQGQNSPLHF.

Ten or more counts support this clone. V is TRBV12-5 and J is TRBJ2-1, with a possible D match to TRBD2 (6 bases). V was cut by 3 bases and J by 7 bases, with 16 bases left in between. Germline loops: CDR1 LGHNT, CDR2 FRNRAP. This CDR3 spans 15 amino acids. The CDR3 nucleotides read TGTGCTAGTGGTTTCTCAAACGGAGGGGTGAATGAGCAGTTCTTC. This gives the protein CASGFSNGGVNEQFF.

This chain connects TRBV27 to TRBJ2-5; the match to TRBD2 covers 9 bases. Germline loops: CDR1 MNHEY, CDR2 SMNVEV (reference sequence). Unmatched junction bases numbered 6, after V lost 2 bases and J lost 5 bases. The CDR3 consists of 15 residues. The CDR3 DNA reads TGTGCCAGCAGTTTAAGGGGACTAGCAAGTGAGACCCAGTACTTC. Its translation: CASSLRGLASETQYF.

The CDR3 here is CASSLAPQGVSYEQYF. The CDR3 coding sequence is TGTGCCAGCAGCTTAGCCCCCCAGGGGGTAAGCTACGAGCAGTACTTC. The chain joins TRBV11-2 to TRBJ2-7; 7 bases agree with TRBD1. CDR1 is SGHAT, CDR2 FQNNGV, per germline. The CDR3 is 16 amino acids. The J segment lost 3 bases and the V segment lost 1 base, leaving 9 bases of the junction unmatched.

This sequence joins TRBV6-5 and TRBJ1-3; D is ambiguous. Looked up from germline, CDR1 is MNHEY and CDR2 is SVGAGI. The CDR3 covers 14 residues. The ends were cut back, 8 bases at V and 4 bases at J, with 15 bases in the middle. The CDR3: CASLSTDYGNTIYF. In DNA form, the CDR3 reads TGTGCCAGCCTCTCGACGGACTACGGAAACACCATATATTTT.